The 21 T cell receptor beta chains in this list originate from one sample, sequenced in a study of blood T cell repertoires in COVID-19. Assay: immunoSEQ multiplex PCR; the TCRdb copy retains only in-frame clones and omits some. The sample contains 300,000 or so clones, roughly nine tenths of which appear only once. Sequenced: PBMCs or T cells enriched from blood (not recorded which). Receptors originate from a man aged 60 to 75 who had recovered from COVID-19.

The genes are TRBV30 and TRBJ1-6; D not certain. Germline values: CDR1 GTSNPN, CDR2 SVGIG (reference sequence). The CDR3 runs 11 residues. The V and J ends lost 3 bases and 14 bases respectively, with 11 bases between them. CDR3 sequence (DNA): TGTGCCTGGAGCCTGACGGCGGCCCTCCACTTT. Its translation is CAWSLTAALHF.

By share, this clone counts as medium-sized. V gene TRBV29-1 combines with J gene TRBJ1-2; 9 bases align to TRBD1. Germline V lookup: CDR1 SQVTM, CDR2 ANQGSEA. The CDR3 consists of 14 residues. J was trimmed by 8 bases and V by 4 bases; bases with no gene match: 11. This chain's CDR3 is CSVGTRGQGRGYTF. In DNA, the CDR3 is TGCAGCGTTGGAACCCGGGGACAGGGTCGAGGCTACACCTTC.

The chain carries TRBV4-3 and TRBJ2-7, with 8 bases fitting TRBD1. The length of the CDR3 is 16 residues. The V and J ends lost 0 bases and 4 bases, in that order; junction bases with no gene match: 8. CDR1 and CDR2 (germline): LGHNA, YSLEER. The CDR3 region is CASSQDFPGQGYEQYF. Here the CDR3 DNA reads TGCGCCAGCAGCCAAGACTTTCCTGGACAGGGTTACGAGCAGTACTTC.

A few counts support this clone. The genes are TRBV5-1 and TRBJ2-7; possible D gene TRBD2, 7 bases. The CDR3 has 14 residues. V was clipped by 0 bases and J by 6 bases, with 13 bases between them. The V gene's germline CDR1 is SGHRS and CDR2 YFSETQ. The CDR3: CASSLAGGGSEQYF. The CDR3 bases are TGCGCCAGCAGCTTGGCGGGCGGGGGCAGCGAGCAGTACTTC.

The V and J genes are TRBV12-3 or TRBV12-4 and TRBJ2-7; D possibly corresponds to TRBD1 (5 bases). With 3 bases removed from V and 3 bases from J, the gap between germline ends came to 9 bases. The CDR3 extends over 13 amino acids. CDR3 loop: CASSLDKRYEQYF. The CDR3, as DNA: TGTGCCAGCAGTTTGGACAAGCGCTACGAGCAGTACTTC.

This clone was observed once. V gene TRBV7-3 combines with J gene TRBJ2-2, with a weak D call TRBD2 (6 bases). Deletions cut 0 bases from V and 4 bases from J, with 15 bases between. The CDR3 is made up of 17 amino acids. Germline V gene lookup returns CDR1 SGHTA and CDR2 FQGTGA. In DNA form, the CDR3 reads TGTGCCAGCAGCTTAACCGGTAGCGGAGAGCTCACCGGGGAGCTGTTTTTT. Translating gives CASSLTGSGELTGELFF. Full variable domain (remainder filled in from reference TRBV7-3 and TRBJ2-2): GAGVSQTPSNKVTEKGKYVELRCDPISGHTALYWYRQSLGQGPEFLIYFQGTGAADDSGLPNDRFFAVRPEGSVSTLKIQRTERGDSAVYLCASSLTGSGELTGELFFGEGSRLTVL.

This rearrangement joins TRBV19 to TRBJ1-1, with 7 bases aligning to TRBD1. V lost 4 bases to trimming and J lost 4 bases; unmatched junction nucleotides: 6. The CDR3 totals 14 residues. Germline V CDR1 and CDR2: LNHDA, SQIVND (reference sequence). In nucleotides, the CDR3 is TGTGCCAGTAGTACAGCCGCAGGGGGCACTGAAGCTTTCTTT. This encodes CASSTAAGGTEAFF.

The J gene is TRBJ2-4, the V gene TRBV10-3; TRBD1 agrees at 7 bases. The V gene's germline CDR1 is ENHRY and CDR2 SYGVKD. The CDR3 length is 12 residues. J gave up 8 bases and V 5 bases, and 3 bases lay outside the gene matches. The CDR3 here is CAISRQGYIQYF. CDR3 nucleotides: TGTGCCATCAGTCGACAGGGTTACATTCAGTACTTC.

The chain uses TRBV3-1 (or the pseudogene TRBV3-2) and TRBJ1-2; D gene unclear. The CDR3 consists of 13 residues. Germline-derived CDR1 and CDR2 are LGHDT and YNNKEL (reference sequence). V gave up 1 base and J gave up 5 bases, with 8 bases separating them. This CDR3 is CASSQVGRYGYTF. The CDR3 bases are TGTGCCAGCAGCCAAGTCGGGAGGTATGGCTACACCTTC.

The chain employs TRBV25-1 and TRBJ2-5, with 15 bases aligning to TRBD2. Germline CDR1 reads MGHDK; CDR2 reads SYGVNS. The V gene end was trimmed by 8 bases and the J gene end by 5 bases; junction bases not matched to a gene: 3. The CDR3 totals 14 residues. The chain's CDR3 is CASSGLAGGETQYF. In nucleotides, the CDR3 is TGTGCCAGCTCGGGACTAGCGGGGGGTGAGACCCAGTACTTC.

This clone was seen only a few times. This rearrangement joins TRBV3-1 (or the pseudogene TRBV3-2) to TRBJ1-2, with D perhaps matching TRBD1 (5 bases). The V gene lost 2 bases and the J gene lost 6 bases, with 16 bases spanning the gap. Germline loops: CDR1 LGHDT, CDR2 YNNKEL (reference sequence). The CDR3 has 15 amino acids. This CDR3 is CASSQSAAQAHGYTF. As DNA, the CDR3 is TGTGCCAGCAGCCAATCGGCAGCACAGGCCCATGGCTACACCTTC.

The CDR3 DNA reads TGTGCCAGCAGCCTCATACCCACCCGGTCACCCCTCCACTTT. Translating gives CASSLIPTRSPLHF. The chain carries TRBV6-2 or TRBV6-3 and TRBJ1-6; D call uncertain. CDR3 length equals 14 residues. V lost 6 bases, J lost 10 bases, and 16 bases lay in between. Per the germline V gene, CDR1 is MNHEY and CDR2 is SVGEGT.

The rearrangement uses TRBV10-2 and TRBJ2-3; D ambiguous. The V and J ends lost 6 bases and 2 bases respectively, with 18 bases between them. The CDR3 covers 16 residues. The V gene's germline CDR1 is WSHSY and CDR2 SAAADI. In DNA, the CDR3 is TGCGCCAGCAGGGGTCGTTTGGGCAGTGACACAGATACGCAGTATTTT. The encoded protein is CASRGRLGSDTDTQYF.

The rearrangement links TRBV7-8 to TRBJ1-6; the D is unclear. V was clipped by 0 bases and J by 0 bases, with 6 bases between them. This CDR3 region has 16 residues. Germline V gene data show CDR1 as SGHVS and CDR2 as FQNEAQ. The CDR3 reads CASSLAVSSYNSPLHF. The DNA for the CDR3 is TGTGCCAGCAGCTTAGCGGTTAGCTCCTATAATTCACCCCTCCACTTT.

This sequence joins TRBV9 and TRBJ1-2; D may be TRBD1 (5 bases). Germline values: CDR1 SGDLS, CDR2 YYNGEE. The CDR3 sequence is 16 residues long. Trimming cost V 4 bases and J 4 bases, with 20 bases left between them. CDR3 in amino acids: CASSPQPTGLLYGYTF. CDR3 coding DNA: TGTGCCAGCAGCCCGCAACCCACAGGCCTCCTCTATGGCTACACCTTC.

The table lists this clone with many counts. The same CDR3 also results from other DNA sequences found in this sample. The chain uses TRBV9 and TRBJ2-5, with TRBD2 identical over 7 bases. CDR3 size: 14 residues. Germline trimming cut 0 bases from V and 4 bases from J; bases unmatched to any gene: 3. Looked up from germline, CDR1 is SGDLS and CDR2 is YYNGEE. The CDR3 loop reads CASSVAGGGETQYF. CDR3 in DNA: TGTGCCAGCAGCGTAGCGGGAGGCGGAGAGACCCAGTACTTC.

CDR3 coding DNA: TGTGCCACCAGCAGAGATAATAGCGGGGGGGAATGGGAGCAGTTCTTC. Amino acid sequence: CATSRDNSGGEWEQFF. The J gene is TRBJ2-1, the V gene TRBV15, with TRBD2 matching over 11 bases. The J segment lost 10 bases and the V segment lost 0 bases, leaving 8 bases of the junction unmatched. This CDR3 has 16 residues. The germline V gene has CDR1 LNHNV and CDR2 YYDKDF (reference sequence).

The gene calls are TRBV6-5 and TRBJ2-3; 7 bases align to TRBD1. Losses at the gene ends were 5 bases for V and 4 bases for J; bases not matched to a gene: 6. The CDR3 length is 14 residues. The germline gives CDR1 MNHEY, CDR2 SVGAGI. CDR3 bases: TGTGCCAGCAGTACCCGACAGGGTGCAGATACGCAGTATTTT. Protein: CASSTRQGADTQYF.

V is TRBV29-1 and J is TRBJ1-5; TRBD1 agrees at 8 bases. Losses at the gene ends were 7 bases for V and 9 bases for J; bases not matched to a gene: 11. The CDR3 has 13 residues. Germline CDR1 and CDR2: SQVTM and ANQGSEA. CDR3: CSDSGQGSSPQHF. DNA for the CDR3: TGCAGCGACAGTGGACAGGGAAGCTCGCCCCAGCATTTT.

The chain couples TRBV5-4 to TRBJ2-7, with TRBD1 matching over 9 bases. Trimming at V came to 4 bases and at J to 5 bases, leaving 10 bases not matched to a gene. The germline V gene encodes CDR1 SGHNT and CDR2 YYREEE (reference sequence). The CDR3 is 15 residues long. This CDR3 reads CASSLTPQGAHEQYF. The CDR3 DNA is TGTGCCAGCAGCCTAACCCCACAGGGGGCTCACGAGCAGTACTTC. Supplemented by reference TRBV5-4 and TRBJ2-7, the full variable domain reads ETGVTQSPTHLIKTRGQQVTLRCSSQSGHNTVSWYQQALGQGPQFIFQYYREEENGRGNFPPRFSGLQFPNYSSELNVNALELDDSALYLCASSLTPQGAHEQYFGPGTRLTVT.

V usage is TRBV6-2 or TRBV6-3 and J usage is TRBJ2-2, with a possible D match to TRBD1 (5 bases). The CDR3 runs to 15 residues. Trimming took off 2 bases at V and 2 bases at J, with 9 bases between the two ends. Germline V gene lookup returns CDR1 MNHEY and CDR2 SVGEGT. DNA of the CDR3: TGTGCCAGCAGTTACGCAGGGCGTAACACCGGGGAGCTGTTTTTT. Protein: CASSYAGRNTGELFF.